This TCR beta chain was profiled in a study of CXCR3-negative and CXCR3-positive naive CD8 T cells. This CDR3 comprises 14 residues. cDNA libraries for TRB were generated by 5' RACE incorporating UMI labels. TCRdb re-called the 5' RACE reads and shows each CDR3 protein once, DNA omitted. Its listing shows 70,000 to 100,000 distinct CDR3 sequences. The gene calls are TRBV12-3 or TRBV12-4 and TRBJ2-2; TCRdb proposes TRBD2, but this gene call is untestable without DNA. Material: naive CXCR3- CD8+ T cells from blood. Described subset: CD45RO-CCR7+CD27+CD95- naive CD8+ T cells lacking CXCR3 (TNR3-). This clonotype originated in a human donor in good health. Some clones in this sample may be carry-over from other donors' samples. The CDR3 sequence: CASSLDWRTGELFF.